This T cell receptor beta chain emerged from a study of blood T cell repertoires in COVID-19. Study-level background: PBMCs, B-cell-depleted T cells, or T cells provided the cDNA or gDNA that made up the material.

Measured with immunoSEQ multiplex PCR; TCRdb has only the in-frame clones, and not every one. The top ten hold roughly 6.7% of the sample, which has 55,000 to 65,000 clones, around 87% seen once. Germline assignment: CDR1 MNHEY and CDR2 SMNVEV (reference sequence). After removal of 4 bases from V and 3 bases from J, the junction contained 5 bases not matched to a gene. This CDR3 has 15 amino acids. Input material: peripheral blood. This TCR derives from a man aged 55-75 years with active or convalescent COVID-19. The chain couples TRBV27 to TRBJ2-1, with TRBD2 matching over 8 bases. CDR3 sequence reads: CASSSFGGGYNEQFF. Written as DNA, the CDR3 is TGTGCCAGCAGTTCCTTCGGGGGGGGCTACAATGAGCAGTTCTTC.